The sequence of this TCR beta chain was determined in a study of CD8 T cells in ankylosing spondylitis. Findings and caveats of the study: Ankylosing spondylitis blood seemed to carry a telltale TCR beta motif made of eight or nine highly homologous variants.

The TCR beta libraries were generated through quantitative 5'-RACE incorporating molecular barcodes. One entry per CDR3 protein results from TCRdb running MiXCR on the 5' RACE reads. This table holds 69,000 or so distinct CDR3 sequences, approximately 5.3% found once. Many counts were recorded for this clonotype. The antigen is undetermined. Sequenced input: blood, either unsorted or a sorted T cell fraction (not recorded which). The sequence derives from a male donor with ankylosing spondylitis or in good health (not recorded which).

The CDR3 coding sequence is TGCGCCAGCAGCCCCGGGACTAGAAATCAGCCCCAGCATTTT. Its protein product is CASSPGTRNQPQHF. The rearrangement uses TRBV5-1 and TRBJ1-5; perhaps TRBD1 as D (5 bases). The CDR3 length is 14 residues. V lost 4 bases, J lost 4 bases, and 12 bases lay in between. Germline V gives CDR1 SGHRS, CDR2 YFSETQ.